This TCR beta chain stems from a study of HIV-infected patients and healthy controls. Study-level information: All patients had undetectable virus after a further year of therapy, about 70% of the 16 by the second bleed. Study conclusions and caveats: During therapy, HIV-associated CDR3s fell significantly in frequency, while CMV-associated CDR3s did not change significantly.

This clonotype was recorded many times. Its antigen remains unknown. Germline V gene sequence: CDR1 MGHDK, CDR2 SYGVNS. The CDR3 length is 15 residues. V dropped 4 bases and J dropped 2; count of bases not matched to a gene: 7. Roughly three months, about 14 weeks, into antiretroviral therapy, follow-up blood was collected. No cell fractionation was done, so the repertoire covers all unsorted peripheral blood T cells. People with immunomodulatory therapy, recent vaccination or treatment interruptions were not enrolled. Reverse transcription used 450 to 550 ng RNA and constant-region primers for alpha and beta. Alpha and beta chain libraries were made separately by chain-specific third strand synthesis with multiplexing indices. TCRdb reanalysed the 5' RACE reads using MiXCR and keeps one entry per CDR3 protein. The table includes more than 5,500 distinct CDR3 sequences, 8.8% detected once.

J is TRBJ2-7 and V is TRBV25-1, with 8 bases that match TRBD1. Sequencing used blood, obtained during antiretroviral therapy. The sequence derives from an adult with HIV infection. CDR3 nucleotide sequence: TGTGCCAGCAGTGCCTGGGGACAGGCCGCCTACGAGCAGTACTTC. Encoded protein: CASSAWGQAAYEQYF.